A selection of T cell receptor beta chains follows, all from one sample in a study of cytomegalovirus exposure and HLA in healthy donors. Sequencing was performed with immunoSEQ multiplex PCR; in TCRdb, only in-frame clones are kept and a portion is missing. The data hold approximately 160,000 clones, with about 68% observed a single time. The sequenced material came from PBMCs. Receptors originate from a man aged 18 to 30 in good health and CMV-seronegative. Both conserved end residues are part of each CDR3. Each record gives: clone size, D gene, V gene, J gene, CDR3 protein, CDR3 DNA. D genes are given only for firm matches. Size values are once, few and many counts, or a class for expanded clones, and some rows have none.

once	TRBD2	TRBV4-3	TRBJ2-2	CASSQVRGLANTGELFF	TGCGCCAGCAGCCAAGTCCGGGGACTAGCCAACACCGGGGAGCTGTTTTTT
-	-	TRBV10-2	TRBJ1-5	CASTSWEGDQPQHF	TGCGCCAGCACCTCCTGGGAGGGGGATCAGCCCCAGCATTTT
-	-	TRBV5-1	TRBJ2-1	CASSRDKAEGYPQFF	TGCGCCAGCAGCCGGGACAAGGCCGAAGGCTATCCCCAGTTCTTC
-	TRBD1	TRBV7-2	TRBJ2-1	CASSFGTGGFNEQFF	TGTGCCAGCAGCTTCGGGACAGGGGGCTTCAATGAGCAGTTCTTC
-	-	TRBV6-1	TRBJ1-3	CASSEAQGRSTIYF	TGTGCCAGCAGTGAAGCGCAGGGGCGGAGCACCATATATTTT
-	TRBD2	TRBV10-3	TRBJ2-3	CAIRPSGRETDTQYF	TGTGCCATCAGGCCTAGCGGGAGGGAAACAGATACGCAGTATTTT
-	TRBD2	TRBV30	TRBJ2-7	CAWRGPSGSSYEQYF	TGTGCCTGGAGGGGCCCTAGCGGAAGCTCCTACGAGCAGTACTTC
-	-	TRBV5-1	TRBJ2-7	CASSGLRDSYEQYF	TGCGCCAGCAGCGGGCTTCGGGATTCCTACGAGCAGTACTTC
-	TRBD2	TRBV30	TRBJ2-1	CAWSPGTSGAQFF	TGTGCCTGGAGTCCTGGGACTAGCGGGGCCCAGTTCTTC
-	-	TRBV28	TRBJ2-7	CASSARDYEQYF	TGTGCCAGCAGTGCCCGGGACTACGAGCAGTACTTC
once	-	TRBV6-6	TRBJ2-3	CASSSTSREDTQYF	TGTGCCAGCAGTTCCACCTCGAGGGAAGATACGCAGTATTTT
-	-	TRBV5-4	TRBJ2-7	CASSLGEAPYEQYF	TGTGCCAGCAGCTTGGGGGAGGCACCCTACGAGCAGTACTTC
-	-	TRBV4-1	TRBJ1-4	CASSPWGGDFNEKLFF	TGCGCCAGCAGCCCTTGGGGGGGGGACTTTAATGAAAAACTGTTTTTT
-	-	TRBV9	TRBJ1-1	CASSPLGQLNTEAFF	TGTGCCAGCAGCCCCCTTGGACAGTTGAACACTGAAGCTTTCTTT
-	-	TRBV7-9	TRBJ2-1	CSSSLVSAGDRSYNEQFF	TGTTCCAGCAGCTTAGTTTCCGCGGGAGACAGGTCCTACAATGAGCAGTTCTTC
-	-	TRBV5-6	TRBJ1-2	CASSLGGGDLVSYTF	TGTGCCAGCAGCTTGGGCGGGGGGGACCTCGTCAGCTACACCTTC
few	TRBD1	TRBV27	TRBJ1-5	CASSPEGQGLNQPQHF	TGTGCCAGCAGTCCGGAGGGACAGGGGTTAAATCAGCCCCAGCATTTT
once	TRBD1	TRBV7-9	TRBJ1-2	CASSLRPGTGRGREYGYTF	TGTGCCAGCAGCTTAAGACCCGGGACAGGGAGAGGCAGGGAATATGGCTACACCTTC
-	TRBD2	TRBV14	TRBJ2-1	CASSLGGLAGFNEQFF	TGTGCCAGCAGCCTCGGTGGGCTAGCGGGATTCAATGAGCAGTTCTTC
-	TRBD1	TRBV28	TRBJ2-7	CASRGQGGDEQYF	TGTGCCAGCAGGGGACAGGGAGGGGACGAGCAGTACTTC
-	-	TRBV30	TRBJ2-1	CAWSPSSYNEQFF	TGTGCCTGGAGCCCGAGCTCCTACAATGAGCAGTTCTTC
-	TRBD2	TRBV29-1	TRBJ2-1	CSVGAGGPGNEQFF	TGCAGCGTTGGGGCGGGAGGGCCGGGGAATGAGCAGTTCTTC
-	TRBD2	TRBV7-9	TRBJ2-2	CASSLRTSHTGELFF	TGTGCCAGCAGCTTACGGACTAGCCACACCGGGGAGCTGTTTTTT
few	TRBD2	TRBV27	TRBJ2-3	CASSLSSGAPTDTQYF	TGTGCCAGCAGTTTAAGCAGCGGGGCCCCCACAGATACGCAGTATTTT
-	TRBD1	TRBV28	TRBJ1-2	CASFGARTGGLRSYGYTF	TGTGCCAGTTTTGGGGCTCGGACAGGGGGCTTGAGGAGCTATGGCTACACCTTC
-	-	TRBV28	TRBJ2-3	CASSLGLTLGTDTQYF	TGTGCCAGCAGTTTAGGGCTTACATTAGGAACAGATACGCAGTATTTT
-	-	TRBV7-8	TRBJ2-7	CASSLMGYTLSYEQYF	TGTGCCAGCAGCTTAATGGGCTACACCCTCTCCTACGAGCAGTACTTC
-	-	TRBV6-1	TRBJ1-1	CASIPDTEAFF	TGTGCCAGCATTCCGGACACTGAAGCTTTCTTT
few	TRBD1	TRBV10-1	TRBJ2-7	CASSRQGFSYEQYF	TGCGCCAGCAGCCGACAGGGATTCTCCTACGAGCAGTACTTC
-	TRBD2	TRBV7-9	TRBJ2-6	CASSPAGGYFSGANVLTF	TGTGCCAGCAGCCCTGCCGGGGGGTATTTCTCTGGGGCCAACGTCCTGACTTTC
-	TRBD2	TRBV7-9	TRBJ2-7	CASSLGGSMATEQYF	TGTGCCAGCAGCTTAGGCGGGAGCATGGCTACCGAGCAGTACTTC
-	-	TRBV6-5	TRBJ2-5	CASSYSASRARETQYF	TGTGCCAGCAGTTACTCGGCGTCCAGAGCGAGGGAGACCCAGTACTTC
-	-	TRBV5-4	TRBJ1-1	CASSIDRNTEAFF	TGTGCCAGCAGCATAGACAGGAACACTGAAGCTTTCTTT
-	-	TRBV7-2	TRBJ1-2	CASSLDYGGIGYTF	TGTGCCAGCAGCTTAGATTATGGAGGGATCGGCTACACCTTC
-	TRBD1	TRBV7-9	TRBJ2-1	CSSSFPRTGHSNEQFF	TGTTCCAGCAGCTTTCCCCGGACAGGGCATAGTAATGAGCAGTTCTTC
-	-	TRBV6-5	TRBJ1-4	CASSRGPPYEKLFF	TGTGCCAGCAGTAGAGGTCCACCCTACGAAAAACTGTTTTTT
few	-	TRBV21-1	TRBJ2-1	CASMGGGWNEQFF	TGTGCCAGCATGGGGGGGGGATGGAATGAGCAGTTCTTC
-	TRBD2	TRBV29-1	TRBJ2-7	CSVGTPLAASYEQYF	TGCAGCGTTGGGACCCCTCTAGCGGCGTCCTACGAGCAGTACTTC
-	-	TRBV7-2	TRBJ2-7	CASSLSSGQSYEQYF	TGTGCCAGCAGCTTATCCTCCGGACAGTCCTACGAGCAGTACTTC
few	TRBD1	TRBV7-9	TRBJ1-2	CSSSLTGLYGYTF	TGTTCCAGCAGCTTGACAGGGCTCTATGGCTACACCTTC